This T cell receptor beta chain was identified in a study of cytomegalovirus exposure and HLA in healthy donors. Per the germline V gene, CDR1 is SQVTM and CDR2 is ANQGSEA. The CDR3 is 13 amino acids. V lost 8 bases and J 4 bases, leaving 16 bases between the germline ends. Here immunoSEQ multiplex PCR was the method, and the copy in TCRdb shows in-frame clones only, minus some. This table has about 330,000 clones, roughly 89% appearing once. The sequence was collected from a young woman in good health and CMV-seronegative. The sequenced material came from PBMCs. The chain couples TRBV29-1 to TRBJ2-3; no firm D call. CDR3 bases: TGCAGCATGACTCTTTATGGCCCAGATACGCAGTATTTT. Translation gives CSMTLYGPDTQYF.